This T cell receptor beta chain comes out of a study of blood T cell repertoires in COVID-19. V was clipped by 5 bases and J by 2 bases; unmatched bases: 9. The CDR3 is made up of 15 amino acids. Germline V gene lookup returns CDR1 SGHAT and CDR2 FQNNGV. The table came from immunoSEQ multiplex PCR; TCRdb's copy has only in-frame clones and leaves some out. The table includes roughly 290,000 clones, approximately 92% detected once. The receptor was isolated from a woman younger than 45 with COVID-19, enrolled during active disease. Material for sequencing was peripheral blood. V gene TRBV11-2 combines with J gene TRBJ2-7, with 7 bases matching TRBD1. CDR3 bases: TGTGCCAGCAGCCAGAAGTGGGACAGAGCCTACGAGCAGTACTTC. Protein: CASSQKWDRAYEQYF.